The 12 T cell receptor beta chains given below trace back to one sample, sequenced in a study of CD8+ T cells in alopecia areata. After isolation, RNA underwent reverse transcription to generate cDNA as the sequencing template. Data came from immunoSEQ multiplex PCR; TCRdb stores just in-frame clones and leaves some out. Listed for the sample are 200,000 to 300,000 clones, none seen a single time. Combined cutaneous lymph node cells underwent sorting by CD4, CD8alpha, NKG2D, NKG2ACE and additional markers. The sample taken for sequencing was CD4+ T cells sorted from a lymph node. Receptors originate from a C3H/HeJ mouse with alopecia areata. The mouse strain carries the MHC haplotype H2-k.

This clone was found a few times. The listed genes are named as in mouse. The observed sequence ends 4 residues before the CDR3 terminus, with the missing tail filled in from the germline J gene. This chain joins TRBV13-2 and TRBJ2-5, with 12 bases lining up with TRBD1. Germline CDR1 reads NNHNN; CDR2 reads SYGAGS (reference sequence). The CDR3 is 13 residues long. The CDR3 bases that were read are TGTGCCAGCGAGGGACAGGGGGCGGAC. Amino acid sequence: CASEGQGAD. The complete CDR3 sequence is CASEGQGADTQYF.

This clone has more than one count but fewer than ten. Gene names are mouse gene names. The DNA ends 4 residues before the CDR3 does, and the rest of the CDR3 is filled in from the germline J gene. This sequence joins TRBV19 and TRBJ1-1; 8 bases map to TRBD1. The CDR3 loop spans 14 amino acids. Germline-derived CDR1 and CDR2 are FNHDT and SITEND (reference sequence). Trimming at V came to 3 bases and at J to 0 bases, leaving 1 base not matched to a gene. The DNA read from the CDR3 is TGTGCCAGCAGTACACAGGGGGCAAACACA. Amino acid sequence: CASSTQGANT. The full CDR3 sequence reads CASSTQGANTEVFF.

This clone appeared a few times. The germline and genes are mouse ones. The sequenced fragment ends 4 residues before the CDR3 boundary, so the rest is inferred from the germline J gene. V gene TRBV13-3 combines with J gene TRBJ2-1; 10 bases map to TRBD2. From germline, CDR1 is NNHDY and CDR2 SYVADS. The length of the CDR3 is 15 residues. Here the CDR3 reads CASSYHLGGRAEQFF. CDR3 DNA, as far as it was read: TGTGCCAGCAGCTATCACCTGGGGGGGCGCGCT.

Regarding this clone: Gene names denote mouse genes. Coverage ceases 4 residues before the CDR3 finishes, and the germline J gene fills in the end. The V gene is TRBV19, the J gene TRBJ2-7, with 9 bases that match TRBD1. The CDR3 is 13 residues long. Germline CDR1 reads FNHDT; CDR2 reads SITEND (reference sequence). The CDR3 bases that were read are TGTGCCAGCATCGACAGGGGGGCTTAT. Amino acids: CASIDRGAY. The full CDR3 protein is CASIDRGAYEQYF.

A note on this clone: Genes and germline come from the mouse. The read ends 4 residues shy of where the CDR3 ends; the end is completed using the germline J gene. Distinct nucleotide sequences in the sample also encode this CDR3. This sequence joins TRBV13-3 and TRBJ2-3; 10 nucleotides line up with TRBD2. With 5 bases clipped from V and 0 bases from J, the junction kept 3 bases outside the gene matches. The CDR3 loop spans 15 amino acids. Germline CDR1 and CDR2: NNHDY and SYVADS. CDR3 bases read: TGTGCCAGCAGGACTGGGGGGTCTAGTGCAGAA. Amino acid sequence: CASRTGGSSAE. The entire CDR3 sequence reads CASRTGGSSAETLYF.

About this clone: Germline and genes here are mouse. The CDR3 end falls 4 residues outside the read, so it is completed with the germline J gene. The gene calls are TRBV17 and TRBJ2-7; 7 nucleotides agree with TRBD1. CDR3 length: 13 residues. Germline trimming cut 3 bases from V and 3 bases from J; bases unmatched to any gene: 2. From germline, CDR1 is MNHDT and CDR2 YYDKIL. CDR3 amino acids: CASSSSGGYEQYF. The DNA read from the CDR3 is TGTGCTAGCAGTAGTTCAGGGGGCTAT.

This clone was seen a handful of times. Germline and genes here are mouse. The CDR3 end is not reached by the read, which stops 4 residues before it; the germline J gene fills it in. The rearrangement uses TRBV5 and TRBJ2-1; maybe TRBD2 (7 bases). The CDR3 length is 15 residues. Trimming pared 1 base from V and 6 bases from J, leaving 13 bases between. Germline loops: CDR1 LGHNA, CDR2 YNLKQL (reference sequence). CDR3 DNA (partial): TGTGCCAGCAGCCAAGGGGGGGCGTCGGGTGCT. It specifies CASSQGGASGA. The entire CDR3 is CASSQGGASGAEQFF.

Worth noting for this clone: Mouse germline and gene names are used. The DNA ends 4 residues before the CDR3 does, and the rest of the CDR3 is filled in from the germline J gene. The genes are TRBV19 and TRBJ2-2, with TRBD2 matching over 11 bases. The CDR3 has 15 amino acids. From germline, CDR1 is FNHDT and CDR2 SITEND (reference sequence). Trimming took 1 base from V and 5 from J; bases not matched to a gene: 1. Here the CDR3 reads CASSIWTGGTGQLYF. The CDR3 DNA, read in part, is TGTGCCAGCAGTATATGGACTGGGGGGACCGGG.

This clone came up a few times. Gene names follow the mouse nomenclature. The CDR3 is cut off 4 residues early in the read; its end comes from the germline J gene. The chain uses TRBV29 and TRBJ2-3, with D possibly being TRBD2 (7 bases). Trimming took 10 bases from V and 1 from J, leaving 15 bases between them. Germline loops: CDR1 MSHET, CDR2 SYDVDS. The CDR3 sequence is 14 residues long. The CDR3 DNA, read in part, is TGTGCTAAGAGAGGGGGGCAGCGTGCAGAA. This translates into CAKRGGQRAE. The whole CDR3 region reads CAKRGGQRAETLYF.

About this clone itself: Mouse gene names apply. The CDR3 end falls 4 residues outside the read, so it is completed with the germline J gene. J is TRBJ2-7 and V is TRBV13-1, with TRBD2 matching 8 bases. J gave up 2 bases and V 4 bases, and 2 bases lay outside the gene matches. The CDR3 is made up of 13 amino acids. CDR1 and CDR2 (germline): NSHNY, SYGAGN. CDR3 amino acids: CASSTTGAYEQYF. Incomplete CDR3 DNA: TGTGCCAGCAGTACGACTGGGGCCTAT.

With regard to this clone: Gene labels here are mouse ones. The CDR3 end falls 4 residues outside the read, so it is completed with the germline J gene. V usage is TRBV5 and J usage is TRBJ2-3; 11 nucleotides match TRBD2. Germline CDR1 and CDR2: LGHNA and YNLKQL (reference sequence). There are 15 residues in the CDR3. V dropped 4 bases and J dropped 3; count of bases not matched to a gene: 3. The CDR3 protein is CASSPRDWGAETLYF. The sequenced CDR3 bases are TGTGCCAGCAGCCCCAGGGACTGGGGGGCAGAA.

Concerning this clone: The gene symbols are mouse symbols. With the read ending 4 residues before the CDR3 end, the germline J gene is used to fill in that end. This sample also contains other DNA sequences that code for the same CDR3. This chain connects TRBV19 to TRBJ2-3; tentatively, D is TRBD1 or TRBD2 (5 bases each). CDR1 is FNHDT and CDR2 is SITEND in the germline V gene (reference sequence). V lost 0 bases and J 0 bases, leaving 8 bases between the germline ends. This CDR3 has 15 residues. The sequenced part of the CDR3 DNA is TGTGCCAGCAGTATAGGGGGACCGAGTGCAGAA. Its protein is CASSIGGPSAE. Given in full, the CDR3 is CASSIGGPSAETLYF.